Below, 22 T cell receptor beta chains from the same sample are listed, as sequenced in a study of spatial heterogeneity in lung cancer (dated by TCRdb to the late 2010s). Overall study outcomes, separate from this receptor: A correlation was observed between the number of expanded intratumoral alpha and beta TCRs and the tumor nonsynonymous mutation count.

Interpreted using the paper, the time point label stands for: sample taken at primary tumor resection. Receptors were amplified or captured by 5' RACE. Sequencing instrument: NextSeq 500. TCRdb reprocessing: public reads trimmed at Q25 with fastp, clones called with MiXCR, in-frame beta chains kept. Each entry merges the rows of one CDR3 protein and shows their most common DNA and genes. For this sample the table gives fewer than 15,000 distinct CDR3 sequences, of which more than 3% were detected only once. 17% of the sample is taken by the ten largest. These TCRs are of unknown antigen specificity. The sequencing here drew on lung tumor tissue, taken at surgery. These receptor sequences come from a male donor with early-stage non-small cell lung cancer.

This clonotype appeared many times. CDR3 DNA: TGTGCCAGCAGGAAGACAGGGGGCACAGATACGCAGTATTTT. This translates into CASRKTGGTDTQYF. V and J are TRBV6-2 or TRBV6-3 and TRBJ2-3, with 8 bases that match TRBD1. V was pared by 6 bases and J by 1 base, with 3 bases of the junction left unmatched. The CDR3 extends over 14 amino acids. Germline values: CDR1 MNHEY, CDR2 SVGEGT.

This clonotype occurred many times. Here the CDR3 DNA reads TGTGCCAGCAGCCCCCGACAGCCTAATTCACCCCTCCACTTT. Protein product: CASSPRQPNSPLHF. V and J are TRBV7-9 and TRBJ1-6; D may be TRBD1 (5 bases). Trimming pared 5 bases from V and 6 bases from J, leaving 11 bases between. From germline, CDR1 is SEHNR and CDR2 FQNEAQ (reference sequence). CDR3 length: 14 residues.

By proportion, this clonotype is medium-sized. The V call is TRBV12-3 or TRBV12-4, the J call TRBJ1-5; D remains unclear. This CDR3 is built from 11 residues. V shed 3 bases and J shed 11 bases, with 8 bases lying between them. For the CDR3, the DNA is TGTGCCAGCAGTTTTCGAGGAGCCCAGCATTTT. Its translation is CASSFRGAQHF.

This clonotype was found many times. The chain couples TRBV7-2 to TRBJ1-2; 12 nucleotides align to TRBD1. The CDR3 runs 17 residues. V lost 5 bases, J lost 4 bases, and 11 bases stayed unmatched. CDR1 is SGHTA, CDR2 FQGNSA, per germline. The CDR3 reads CASSGFPGQGARYGYTF. In nucleotides, the CDR3 is TGTGCCAGCAGCGGATTTCCGGGACAGGGGGCCCGCTATGGCTACACCTTC.

This clonotype was seen ten or more times. The chain couples TRBV5-1 to TRBJ2-7; D is unclear. The CDR3 extends over 13 amino acids. V was cut by 2 bases and J by 1 base, with 7 bases left in between. The germline V gene encodes CDR1 SGHRS and CDR2 YFSETQ. This CDR3 reads CASSLRVSYEQYF. CDR3 DNA sequence: TGCGCCAGCAGCTTACGGGTTTCCTACGAGCAGTACTTC.

This clonotype showed up many times. This chain links TRBV4-2 with TRBJ2-5, with TRBD1 as a possible D gene (5 bases). The CDR3 is 15 amino acids. Germline-derived CDR1 and CDR2 are LGHNA and YNFKEQ. The V and J ends lost 1 base and 5 bases respectively, with 14 bases between them. CDR3 loop: CASSQVEGQRETQYF. DNA for the CDR3: TGTGCCAGCAGCCAAGTCGAAGGACAAAGGGAGACCCAGTACTTC.

This clonotype came up many times. V is TRBV7-2 and J is TRBJ1-5; TRBD1 aligns across 7 bases. The germline V gene encodes CDR1 SGHTA and CDR2 FQGNSA. Losses at the gene ends were 6 bases for V and 3 bases for J; bases not matched to a gene: 5. The CDR3 is made up of 14 amino acids. In DNA, the CDR3 is TGTGCCAGCAGAGCAGGGGGGTACAATCAGCCCCAGCATTTT. This codes for CASRAGGYNQPQHF. Together with reference TRBV7-2 and TRBJ1-5, the CDR3 gives the full variable domain: GAGVSQSPSNKVTEKGKDVELRCDPISGHTALYWYRQSLGQGLEFLIYFQGNSAPDKSGLPSDRFSAERTGGSVSTLTIQRTQQEDSAVYLCASRAGGYNQPQHFGDGTRLSIL.

Turning to this clonotype: With a much larger clone just one base away, this may be a read error. This rearrangement joins TRBV15 to TRBJ1-5; 7 bases are shared with TRBD1. This CDR3 contains 17 residues. CDR1 and CDR2 from the germline V gene are LNHNV and YYDKDF (reference sequence). The CDR3 DNA sequence: TGTGCCACCAGCGGCCGGCGACAGGGTAAAAAGGATCAGCCCCAGCCTTTT. The encoded protein is CATSGRRQGKKDQPQPF. The full variable domain, with the rest looked up from reference TRBV15 and TRBJ1-5, is DAMVIQNPRYQVTQFGKPVTLSCSQTLNHNVMYWYQQKSSQAPKLLFHYYDKDFNNEADTPDNFQSRRPNTSFCFLDIRSPGLGDTAMYLCATSGRRQGKKDQPQPFGDGTRLSIL.

The sample holds many counts of this clonotype. CDR3 loop: CASSQERGRTQYF. The CDR3 bases are TGCGCCAGCAGCCAAGAAAGAGGCCGCACGCAGTATTTT. The rearrangement links TRBV4-1 to TRBJ2-3; D remains unclear. The CDR3 extends over 13 amino acids. Germline CDR1 is MGHRA and CDR2 is YSYEKL. The V gene lost 0 bases and the J gene lost 9 bases, with 10 bases spanning the gap.

This clonotype occurred many times. A clone one base away is much larger, so this may be a read error. The V call is TRBV4-3, the J call TRBJ1-2, with a possible D match to TRBD1 (6 bases). Germline V CDR1 and CDR2: LGHNA, YSLEER. This CDR3 has 15 amino acids. Here the CDR3 reads CASSATGRVGYGDTF. The CDR3 DNA reads TGCGCCAGCAGCGCCACAGGGCGTGTTGGCTATGGCGACACCTTC.

Many counts were recorded for this clonotype. The chain recombines TRBV13 with TRBJ2-5; D is tentatively TRBD1 or TRBD2 (5 bases each). The CDR3 is made up of 14 amino acids. V was shortened by 2 bases and J by 5 bases, with 12 bases between the two germline ends. The germline V gene has CDR1 PRHDT and CDR2 FYEKMQ (reference sequence). CDR3 nucleotide sequence: TGTGCCAGCAGCTTACGCCAGGGCGGGGAGACCCAGTACTTC. This translates into CASSLRQGGETQYF.

This clonotype was counted many times. The genes are TRBV29-1 and TRBJ2-7; TRBD1 matches 11 bases. The CDR3 runs 14 residues. Per the germline V gene, CDR1 is SQVTM and CDR2 is ANQGSEA. J gave up 6 bases and V 5 bases, and 9 bases lay outside the gene matches. The CDR3 bases are TGCAGCGTTATGATTGGGACAGGGGGAGGCGAGCAGTACTTC. It is translated as CSVMIGTGGGEQYF.

This clonotype was counted many times. The chain has TRBV10-2 and TRBJ2-5; D is uncertain. Trimming cost V 4 bases and J 4 bases, with 7 bases left between them. CDR3 size: 12 residues. Germline-derived CDR1 and CDR2 are WSHSY and SAAADI. CDR3 region: CASSGVVETQYF. In nucleotides, the CDR3 is TGCGCCAGCAGTGGGGTAGTAGAGACCCAGTACTTC.

This clonotype was detected ten times or more. The rearrangement uses TRBV20-1 and TRBJ1-1, with 7 bases identical to TRBD1. Germline values: CDR1 DFQATT, CDR2 SNEGSKA (reference sequence). The CDR3 length is 16 residues. J was trimmed by 3 bases and V by 1 base; bases with no gene match: 11. The CDR3 reads CSARAGSTGRDTEAFF. The CDR3 nucleotides read TGCAGTGCTAGAGCGGGGTCGACAGGGCGAGACACTGAAGCTTTCTTT.

There are a few counts of this clonotype. The chain joins TRBV3-1 to TRBJ2-7; TRBD1 matches 7 bases. The CDR3 contains 15 residues. Trimming removed 7 bases from V and 5 bases from J; junction bases left unmatched: 14. The V gene's germline CDR1 is LGHDT and CDR2 YNNKEL (reference sequence). CDR3 sequence: CASTPRRDSIHEQYF. Written as DNA, the CDR3 is TGTGCCAGCACCCCCCGCCGGGACAGTATCCACGAGCAGTACTTC.

To note about this clonotype: With a much larger clone just one base away, this may be a read error. This chain's CDR3 is CASSVGGYDQPQNF. The CDR3 nucleotides read TGTGCCAGCAGCGTAGGGGGGTACGATCAGCCCCAGAATTTT. The V call is TRBV9, the J call TRBJ1-5, with D maybe TRBD1 (5 bases). Germline V gives CDR1 SGDLS, CDR2 YYNGEE. The CDR3 runs 14 residues.

Ten or more counts support this clonotype. This rearrangement joins TRBV27 to TRBJ1-5; tentative D call: TRBD1 (5 bases). Trimming took 3 bases from V and 6 from J, leaving 12 bases between them. The germline V gene encodes CDR1 MNHEY and CDR2 SMNVEV (reference sequence). This CDR3 comprises 14 residues. The CDR3 nucleotides read TGTGCCAGCAGTTTCGAGGGGAGTACTCAGCCCCAGCATTTT. This sequence encodes CASSFEGSTQPQHF.

The V call is TRBV20-1, the J call TRBJ1-3, with 9 bases that match TRBD1. V was pared by 0 bases and J by 0 bases, with 6 bases of the junction left unmatched. The CDR3 is made up of 17 amino acids. Germline assignment: CDR1 DFQATT and CDR2 SNEGSKA (reference sequence). The CDR3 DNA reads as TGCAGTGCTAGAGATTACAGGGGGCCGAGCTCTGGAAACACCATATATTTT. It translates to CSARDYRGPSSGNTIYF.

For this clonotype: No conserved phenylalanine or tryptophan ends this CDR3, so it is likely a read error. The chain has TRBV6-1 and TRBJ2-1, with D perhaps matching TRBD2 (5 bases). Germline CDR1 reads MNHNS; CDR2 reads SASEGT. This CDR3 spans 15 amino acids. Trimming took off 4 bases at V and 6 bases at J, with 16 bases between the two ends. The CDR3 sequence is CASSVRSGPANEQFS. The CDR3 nucleotides read TGTGCCAGCAGTGTGAGGAGCGGTCCAGCCAATGAGCAGTTCTCC.

This clonotype was seen repeatedly, ten times or more. The V gene is TRBV7-2, the J gene TRBJ1-5, with D hard to call. The CDR3 sequence is 15 residues long. Trimming shortened V by 6 bases and J by 0 bases, and 12 bases separated the two germline ends. CDR1 is SGHTA and CDR2 is FQGNSA in the germline V gene. Written as DNA, the CDR3 is TGTGCCAGCAGAGCTTACACATCTAGCAATCAGCCCCAGCATTTT. Translating it yields CASRAYTSSNQPQHF. Looking up the rest from reference TRBV7-2 and TRBJ1-5 gives the full variable domain: GAGVSQSPSNKVTEKGKDVELRCDPISGHTALYWYRQSLGQGLEFLIYFQGNSAPDKSGLPSDRFSAERTGGSVSTLTIQRTQQEDSAVYLCASRAYTSSNQPQHFGDGTRLSIL.

This clonotype was counted at least ten times. V gene TRBV27 combines with J gene TRBJ2-1; tentative D call: TRBD2 (6 bases). Germline V gives CDR1 MNHEY, CDR2 SMNVEV (reference sequence). This CDR3 has 15 residues. The V end lost 3 bases, the J end lost 8 bases, and 17 bases lay between the germline ends. This chain's CDR3 is CASSFPGVRGYEQFF. The DNA of the CDR3 is TGTGCCAGCAGTTTCCCGGGGGTTAGAGGGTATGAGCAGTTCTTC.

The count of this clonotype is one. The rearrangement uses TRBV4-1 and TRBJ1-2; D remains unclear. This CDR3 region has 16 residues. V shed 0 bases and J shed 0 bases, with 11 bases lying between them. Germline V lookup: CDR1 MGHRA, CDR2 YSYEKL. CDR3: CASSQDLMGTNYGYTF. CDR3 nucleotides: TGCGCCAGCAGCCAAGATCTAATGGGTACTAACTATGGCTACACCTTC.